Below, one TCR beta chain is given with its context. Its target is not known. While unrecorded immune exposures were likely, the donors were nominally healthy when sampled. The CMV serostatus of this donor was not recorded. The sample is drawn from a study of cytomegalovirus exposure and HLA in healthy donors. General observations from the study: The records held CMV serostatus as the only immune exposure information. Researchers reported in a later analysis that common viral pathogens appeared linked to several top clusters.

PCR used 60 Vbeta primers and 13 Jbeta primers. Sequencing was performed with immunoSEQ multiplex PCR; in TCRdb, only in-frame clones are kept and a portion is missing. The sample consists of about 150,000 clones, roughly 83% of them appearing once. The CDR3 spans 15 residues. Per the germline V gene, CDR1 is MNHEY and CDR2 is SMNVEV (reference sequence). V was clipped by 8 bases and J by 2 bases, with 15 bases between them. Sample: PBMCs. The sequence was obtained from a human donor in good health. V and J are TRBV27 and TRBJ2-2; no clear D. The CDR3 is CASGVPYKNTGELFF. The CDR3 DNA is TGTGCCAGCGGTGTCCCCTATAAAAACACCGGGGAGCTGTTTTTT.